The 32 T cell receptor beta chains reported below all come from one sample, sequenced in a study of shared clonotypes between healthy human individuals. Assay used: immunoSEQ multiplex PCR; TCRdb lists only in-frame clones, some missing. The repertoire holds a few million clones, with roughly 95% as singletons. Specimen: naive CD4+ T cells sorted from blood. Subset defined: CD45RA+ positively selected. These receptors originate from a man aged 18 to 30 in good health.

Written as DNA, the CDR3 is TGTGCCAGCAGTTTATTTCGGGGGGAACAAGAGACCCAGTACTTC. Its protein product is CASSLFRGEQETQYF. The J gene is TRBJ2-5, the V gene TRBV27; 7 positions match TRBD2. CDR3 length equals 15 residues. V trimming: 1 base; J trimming: 2 bases; junction bases outside the gene matches: 4. Looked up from germline, CDR1 is MNHEY and CDR2 is SMNVEV (reference sequence).

The V and J genes are TRBV18 and TRBJ2-5; no reliable D call. V lost 0 bases and J lost 5, with 16 bases in between. This CDR3 comprises 16 residues. Germline V gene lookup returns CDR1 KGHSH and CDR2 LQKENI. The CDR3 nucleotides read TGTGCCAGCTCACCACCGGCAGGTCGGGTCGGTGAGACCCAGTACTTC. It is translated as CASSPPAGRVGETQYF. The full variable domain, in which reference TRBV18 and TRBJ2-5 provide the parts outside the CDR3, is NAGVMQNPRHLVRRRGQEARLRCSPMKGHSHVYWYRQLPEEGLKFMVYLQKENIIDESGMPKERFSAEFPKEGPSILRIQQVVRGDSAAYFCASSPPAGRVGETQYFGPGTRLLVL.

About this clone itself: Other DNA sequences from this sample encode an identical CDR3 as well. This chain connects TRBV18 to TRBJ2-7; D is unclear. Germline CDR1 reads KGHSH; CDR2 reads LQKENI. The CDR3 totals 14 residues. The V gene lost 2 bases and the J gene lost 1 base, with 9 bases spanning the gap. In DNA, the CDR3 is TGTGCCAGCTCACCAGGCCGGAGATCCTACGAGCAGTACTTC. Translating gives CASSPGRRSYEQYF.

The chain employs TRBV7-2 and TRBJ2-3; no firm D call. The germline V gene has CDR1 SGHTA and CDR2 FQGNSA. V lost 5 bases and J lost 5, with 11 bases in between. The CDR3 runs to 13 residues. The CDR3 loop is CASSLPQVDTQYF. The CDR3 DNA is TGTGCCAGCAGCCTCCCCCAAGTAGATACGCAGTATTTT.

This chain links TRBV28 with TRBJ1-4; 8 positions match TRBD1. This CDR3 contains 13 residues. The junction had 6 bases not matched to a gene; V was cut back by 8 bases and J by 7 bases. Per germline, CDR1 MDHEN and CDR2 SYDVKM. This CDR3 reads CASEQGDGEKLFF. Written as DNA, the CDR3 is TGTGCCAGCGAACAGGGGGACGGTGAAAAACTGTTTTTT.

The genes are TRBV7-2 and TRBJ1-5; D unclear. Trimming removed 0 bases at V and 8 bases at J, with 11 bases between. There are 14 residues in the CDR3. The germline CDR1 and CDR2 sequences are SGHTA and FQGNSA. CDR3 loop: CASSLAPAIEPQHF. The CDR3 DNA reads as TGTGCCAGCAGCTTAGCCCCTGCAATCGAGCCCCAGCATTTT.

The V gene is TRBV6-1, the J gene TRBJ2-6; D is unclear. In germline, CDR1 is MNHNS, CDR2 SASEGT. The CDR3 runs to 15 residues. With 8 bases removed from V and 3 bases from J, the gap between germline ends came to 14 bases. The CDR3 region is CASQSGNVGANVLTF. The CDR3 nucleotides are TGTGCCAGCCAAAGTGGGAACGTTGGGGCCAACGTCCTGACTTTC.

The chain carries TRBV6-6 and TRBJ2-1; unclear D gene. Germline CDR1 is MNHNY and CDR2 is SVGAGI (reference sequence). The CDR3 consists of 16 residues. Trimming removed 0 bases from V and 0 bases from J, with 9 bases in between. The CDR3 nucleotides are TGTGCCAGCAGTTACTCTACGCCGAGCTCCTACAATGAGCAGTTCTTC. This codes for CASSYSTPSSYNEQFF.

This clone was seen only once. The CDR3 DNA is TGTGCCAGCAGTGATTCCTACAGGGCGGGTTCACCCCTCCACTTT. This translates into CASSDSYRAGSPLHF. V gene TRBV25-1 combines with J gene TRBJ1-6; possible D gene TRBD1, 6 bases. Germline-derived CDR1 and CDR2 are MGHDK and SYGVNS. The V and J ends lost 3 bases and 9 bases respectively, with 15 bases between them. The CDR3 contains 15 residues.

Points on this clone: Other DNA sequences within the sample encode an identical CDR3. This rearrangement joins TRBV5-1 to TRBJ2-2; no clear D. Germline CDR1 reads SGHRS; CDR2 reads YFSETQ. V was pared by 2 bases and J by 1 base, with 3 bases between. The CDR3 spans 13 residues. DNA for the CDR3: TGCGCCAGCAGCTTTCAGAACACCGGGGAGCTGTTTTTT. It is translated as CASSFQNTGELFF.

This clone was recorded only once. The chain links TRBV30 to TRBJ2-7; D is possibly TRBD2 (5 bases). The germline gives CDR1 GTSNPN, CDR2 SVGIG (reference sequence). V lost 7 bases, J lost 4 bases, and 17 bases lay in between. CDR3 size: 13 residues. The CDR3 sequence is CASTRDPPYEQYF. The CDR3 region has the DNA TGTGCCTCAACCCGGGATCCCCCGTACGAGCAGTACTTC.

The chain links TRBV5-1 to TRBJ2-2; 9 nucleotides line up with TRBD1. CDR1 is SGHRS and CDR2 is YFSETQ in the germline V gene. V lost 0 bases and J lost 6; bases outside the gene matches: 6. The CDR3 is 16 residues long. The CDR3 region has the DNA TGCGCCAGCAGCTTGGCCGGGACAGGGAGGGCCGGGGAGCTGTTTTTT. It translates to CASSLAGTGRAGELFF.

Concerning this clone itself: This sample includes further DNA sequences coding for the same CDR3. The genes are TRBV29-1 and TRBJ2-7, with 11 bases aligning to TRBD1. The junction had 5 bases not matched to a gene; V was cut back by 7 bases and J by 6 bases. The CDR3 is 12 amino acids. CDR1 is SQVTM, CDR2 ANQGSEA, per germline. CDR3 DNA sequence: TGCAGCGGGGGACAGGGGGACGGCGAGCAGTACTTC. It codes for CSGGQGDGEQYF.

The chain couples TRBV28 to TRBJ1-2; D unclear. Deletions cut 6 bases from V and 0 bases from J, with 17 bases between. The germline gives CDR1 MDHEN, CDR2 SYDVKM. The CDR3 has 16 residues. In nucleotides, the CDR3 is TGTGCCAGCAGCCCCCCAGGAAGTTTTTCTAACTATGGCTACACCTTC. Protein product: CASSPPGSFSNYGYTF.

As for this clone: Additional DNA sequences in this sample encode the identical CDR3. CDR3 in DNA: TGTGCCAGCAGCTTACTAGCGGGGGCCAGCACAGATACGCAGTATTTT. This codes for CASSLLAGASTDTQYF. The chain combines TRBV5-4 with TRBJ2-3, with 11 bases identical to TRBD2. J lost 0 bases, V lost 2 bases, and 2 bases had no gene match. The germline gives CDR1 SGHNT, CDR2 YYREEE (reference sequence). The CDR3 extends over 16 amino acids. The full variable domain, rest sourced from reference TRBV5-4 and TRBJ2-3, is ETGVTQSPTHLIKTRGQQVTLRCSSQSGHNTVSWYQQALGQGPQFIFQYYREEENGRGNFPPRFSGLQFPNYSSELNVNALELDDSALYLCASSLLAGASTDTQYFGPGTRLTVL.

The rearrangement uses TRBV18 and TRBJ2-6, with D unresolved. V lost 3 bases and J 2 bases, leaving 8 bases between the germline ends. Looked up from germline, CDR1 is KGHSH and CDR2 is LQKENI. The CDR3 totals 15 residues. The CDR3 sequence is CASSPSHTGANVLTF. In DNA form, the CDR3 reads TGTGCCAGCTCACCTTCTCACACTGGGGCCAACGTCCTGACTTTC.

A word on this clone: Other DNA sequences in the sample encode the same CDR3. The rearrangement joins TRBV18 to TRBJ1-6, with TRBD1 as a possible D gene (6 bases). The CDR3 runs to 15 residues. Germline V lookup: CDR1 KGHSH, CDR2 LQKENI. V was pared by 4 bases and J by 5 bases, with 12 bases between. CDR3 sequence reads: CASSLGTPNNSPLHF. The CDR3, as DNA: TGTGCCAGCTCACTTGGGACACCGAATAATTCACCCCTCCACTTT.

The chain carries TRBV6-5 and TRBJ1-2, with a weak D call TRBD1 (6 bases). Germline V gene lookup returns CDR1 MNHEY and CDR2 SVGAGI. The CDR3 consists of 15 residues. Trimming took off 2 bases at V and 2 bases at J, with 12 bases between the two ends. The CDR3 here is CASSYTTTGNYGYTF. The CDR3 DNA sequence: TGTGCCAGCAGTTACACGACAACAGGGAACTATGGCTACACCTTC.

In its sample, this clone was seen a few times. The chain couples TRBV19 to TRBJ1-2; possibly TRBD1 for D (5 bases). The CDR3 has 15 amino acids. The V gene lost 5 bases and the J gene lost 7 bases, with 20 bases spanning the gap. Germline V gene lookup returns CDR1 LNHDA and CDR2 SQIVND (reference sequence). CDR3 sequence reads: CASSSPGLAKSGYTF. The CDR3 DNA reads as TGTGCCAGTAGTTCCCCGGGACTGGCAAAGAGTGGCTACACCTTC.

The chain uses TRBV7-2 and TRBJ2-7, with D perhaps TRBD1 (6 bases). Trimming stripped 4 bases from V and 2 bases from J, with 15 bases between. CDR1 is SGHTA, CDR2 FQGNSA, per germline. This CDR3 has 15 amino acids. For the CDR3, the DNA is TGTGCCAGCAGCTCTCGGACAGAAACAGCCTACGAGCAGTACTTC. It is translated as CASSSRTETAYEQYF.

The chain uses TRBV7-6 and TRBJ1-2, with no clear D. V was clipped by 5 bases and J by 5 bases, with 15 bases between them. The CDR3 is 14 residues long. CDR1 is SGHVS and CDR2 is FNYEAQ in the germline V gene. The CDR3 nucleotides read TGTGCCAGCAGCCCCGAGTTCAGTGGTTATGGCTACACCTTC. Translation gives CASSPEFSGYGYTF.

CDR3 nucleotide sequence: TGTGCCAGCAGCTTAGACTACACAGATACGCAGTATTTT. Translating it yields CASSLDYTDTQYF. This rearrangement joins TRBV11-2 to TRBJ2-3; D remains unclear. CDR1 and CDR2 from the germline V gene are SGHAT and FQNNGV. The CDR3 runs 13 residues. Trimming cost V 0 bases and J 2 bases, with 3 bases left between them.

The CDR3 DNA sequence: TGTGCCAGCATCACCACAGGGGGCGGTAAGAACACTGAAGCTTTCTTT. Its translation: CASITTGGGKNTEAFF. The rearrangement joins TRBV10-3 to TRBJ1-1; 9 nucleotides align to TRBD1. Trimming at V came to 10 bases and at J to 1 base, leaving 13 bases not matched to a gene. Germline CDR1 reads ENHRY; CDR2 reads SYGVKD. The CDR3 is made up of 16 amino acids.

The J gene is TRBJ1-4, the V gene TRBV7-2; D ambiguous. This CDR3 region has 13 residues. Germline lookup yields CDR1 SGHTA and CDR2 FQGNSA. Trimming left V 4 bases short and J 10 bases short, with 13 bases between. The CDR3 sequence: CASSSDPWGKLFF. CDR3 DNA sequence: TGTGCCAGCAGCTCGGACCCCTGGGGAAAACTGTTTTTT.

About this clone: This sample also contains other DNA sequences that code for the same CDR3. This chain uses TRBV5-1 with TRBJ2-3; perhaps TRBD1 as D (5 bases). Germline CDR1 is SGHRS and CDR2 is YFSETQ. CDR3 length: 15 amino acids. The V end lost 0 bases, the J end lost 0 bases, and 8 bases lay between the germline ends. The CDR3 nucleotides are TGCGCCAGCAGCTTGGATAGGGGTAGCACAGATACGCAGTATTTT. This gives the protein CASSLDRGSTDTQYF.

The V and J genes are TRBV30 and TRBJ1-2; D is perhaps TRBD1 (5 bases). The germline V gene encodes CDR1 GTSNPN and CDR2 SVGIG (reference sequence). The CDR3 length is 13 residues. Trimming pared 3 bases from V and 4 bases from J, leaving 12 bases between. The CDR3 is CAWSDSALYGYTF. The CDR3 DNA reads as TGTGCCTGGAGCGACAGTGCCCTCTATGGCTACACCTTC.

As for this clone: The same CDR3 also results from other DNA sequences found in this sample. V gene TRBV30 combines with J gene TRBJ1-4, with TRBD1 as a possible D gene (5 bases). V lost 0 bases to trimming and J lost 7 bases, with 9 bases between them. Germline CDR1 reads GTSNPN; CDR2 reads SVGIG (reference sequence). The CDR3 runs 13 residues. CDR3: CAWSVNRGEKLFF. The CDR3 DNA is TGTGCCTGGAGTGTAAATAGGGGTGAAAAACTGTTTTTT.

CDR3 loop: CASGGQAAYGYTF. CDR3 DNA sequence: TGTGCCAGCGGAGGGCAGGCAGCCTATGGCTACACCTTC. V usage is TRBV7-9 and J usage is TRBJ1-2, with D hard to call. The CDR3 spans 13 residues. Trimming pared 8 bases from V and 4 bases from J, leaving 14 bases between. CDR1 SEHNR and CDR2 FQNEAQ come from the germline V gene (reference sequence). The variable domain in full, with the rest retrieved from reference TRBV7-9 and TRBJ1-2, is DTGVSQNPRHKITKRGQNVTFRCDPISEHNRLYWYRQTLGQGPEFLTYFQNEAQLEKSRLLSDRFSAERPKGSFSTLEIQRTEQGDSAMYLCASGGQAAYGYTFGSGTRLTVV.

This clone occurred once. The CDR3 here is CASTPQQVNTEAFF. CDR3 in DNA: TGTGCCAGCACCCCTCAGCAGGTGAACACTGAAGCTTTCTTT. This chain links TRBV7-9 with TRBJ1-1; D uncertain. The CDR3 is 14 amino acids. The V end lost 7 bases, the J end lost 0 bases, and 12 bases lay between the germline ends. CDR1 and CDR2 from the germline V gene are SEHNR and FQNEAQ (reference sequence).

Comment on this clone: The identical CDR3 is also encoded by other nucleotide sequences in the sample. V and J are TRBV7-2 and TRBJ2-5; D may be TRBD2 (6 bases). CDR1 and CDR2 from the germline V gene are SGHTA and FQGNSA. With 5 bases removed from V and 4 bases from J, the gap between germline ends came to 8 bases. The CDR3 totals 12 residues. The CDR3 region has the DNA TGTGCCAGCAGCCGGGACTTAGAGACCCAGTACTTC. Translation gives CASSRDLETQYF.

The genes are TRBV19 and TRBJ1-1, with a tentative D call TRBD1 (5 bases). The V gene lost 5 bases and the J gene lost 1 base, with 8 bases spanning the gap. Germline V CDR1 and CDR2: LNHDA, SQIVND (reference sequence). The CDR3 loop spans 13 amino acids. CDR3 coding DNA: TGTGCCAGTAGTGCCAGGGAGAACACTGAAGCTTTCTTT. Residues: CASSARENTEAFF.

The rearrangement joins TRBV4-1 to TRBJ1-6; D perhaps matches TRBD1 (6 bases). Germline CDR1 and CDR2: MGHRA and YSYEKL. V was cut by 6 bases and J by 7 bases, with 16 bases left in between. This CDR3 contains 15 residues. CDR3 loop: CASSAEGHGNSPLHF. For the CDR3, the DNA is TGCGCCAGCAGTGCCGAGGGACACGGAAATTCACCCCTCCACTTT.